The 8 T cell receptor beta chains in this list originate from one sample, sequenced in a study of shared clonotypes between healthy human individuals. TCRdb keeps only in-frame clones here, not all; method: immunoSEQ multiplex PCR. Of 780,000 or so clones listed, just under 75% were seen once; the top ten hold less than 2%. The sequenced material came from memory CD4+ T cells sorted from blood. Subset of the sample: CD45RA-negative fraction. The receptors here all came from a woman aged 25 to 39 in good health.

The rearrangement joins TRBV13 to TRBJ1-2; no firm D call. Trimming took 3 bases from V and 1 from J, leaving 12 bases between them. CDR1 and CDR2 (germline): PRHDT, FYEKMQ (reference sequence). The CDR3 has 15 residues. In nucleotides, the CDR3 is TGTGCCAGCAGCTTTTCCGGGAGACGTAACTATGGCTACACCTTC. Translation gives CASSFSGRRNYGYTF.

The chain has TRBV18 and TRBJ2-7; D remains ambiguous. CDR1 and CDR2 from the germline V gene are KGHSH and LQKENI. V shed 4 bases and J shed 5 bases, with 12 bases lying between them. CDR3 size: 13 residues. The DNA for the CDR3 is TGTGCCAGCTCACAAGGCCAAGGTAACGAGCAGTACTTC. This codes for CASSQGQGNEQYF.

V usage is TRBV5-4 and J usage is TRBJ2-4, with D possibly TRBD1 on 6 matching bases. Germline CDR1 SGHNT, CDR2 YYREEE (reference sequence). V lost 0 bases to trimming and J lost 0 bases, with 10 bases between them. The CDR3 contains 16 residues. The CDR3 loop reads CASSLEPGAAKNIQYF. CDR3 nucleotides: TGTGCCAGCAGCTTGGAGCCAGGGGCAGCCAAAAACATTCAGTACTTC. The entire variable domain, with the rest obtained from reference TRBV5-4 and TRBJ2-4, is as follows: ETGVTQSPTHLIKTRGQQVTLRCSSQSGHNTVSWYQQALGQGPQFIFQYYREEENGRGNFPPRFSGLQFPNYSSELNVNALELDDSALYLCASSLEPGAAKNIQYFGAGTRLSVL.

This chain joins TRBV7-2 and TRBJ1-2; D might be TRBD1 (6 bases). This CDR3 is built from 15 residues. The germline gives CDR1 SGHTA, CDR2 FQGNSA. Trimming took 0 bases from V and 7 from J, leaving 15 bases between them. The CDR3 region is CASSLALKGDSGYTF. CDR3 DNA sequence: TGTGCCAGCAGCTTAGCGCTTAAGGGGGACTCTGGCTACACCTTC. Looking up the rest from reference TRBV7-2 and TRBJ1-2 gives the full variable domain: GAGVSQSPSNKVTEKGKDVELRCDPISGHTALYWYRQSLGQGLEFLIYFQGNSAPDKSGLPSDRFSAERTGGSVSTLTIQRTQQEDSAVYLCASSLALKGDSGYTFGSGTRLTVV.

J is TRBJ1-5 and V is TRBV4-1; D not resolved. CDR3 length equals 15 residues. Trimming pared 0 bases from V and 7 bases from J, leaving 13 bases between. Germline V gives CDR1 MGHRA, CDR2 YSYEKL. CDR3 residues: CASSQDLAKRQPQHF. Here the CDR3 DNA reads TGCGCCAGCAGCCAAGATCTAGCCAAGAGGCAGCCCCAGCATTTT.

This rearrangement joins TRBV7-9 to TRBJ1-2; D is undetermined. Germline V gene data show CDR1 as SEHNR and CDR2 as FQNEAQ (reference sequence). The length of the CDR3 is 13 residues. V gave up 3 bases and J gave up 1 base, with 6 bases separating them. CDR3 in amino acids: CASSFSVNYGYTF. The CDR3 nucleotides are TGTGCCAGCAGCTTTAGCGTTAACTATGGCTACACCTTC.

V gene TRBV5-1 combines with J gene TRBJ2-7, with TRBD2 matching over 9 bases. The CDR3 runs to 15 residues. Germline assignment: CDR1 SGHRS and CDR2 YFSETQ. V shed 0 bases, J shed 3 bases, and the junction held 4 bases outside the gene matches. The chain's CDR3 is CASSLGSSGDYEQYF. CDR3 in DNA: TGCGCCAGCAGCTTGGGGTCTAGCGGGGACTACGAGCAGTACTTC.

The chain has TRBV4-1 and TRBJ1-4; a weak D match, TRBD1 (5 bases). V shed 6 bases and J shed 5 bases, with 13 bases lying between them. This CDR3 is 14 amino acids long. Germline assignment: CDR1 MGHRA and CDR2 YSYEKL. This CDR3 is CASSPWGGNEKLFF. CDR3 sequence (DNA): TGCGCCAGCAGTCCCTGGGGGGGGAATGAAAAACTGTTTTTT.